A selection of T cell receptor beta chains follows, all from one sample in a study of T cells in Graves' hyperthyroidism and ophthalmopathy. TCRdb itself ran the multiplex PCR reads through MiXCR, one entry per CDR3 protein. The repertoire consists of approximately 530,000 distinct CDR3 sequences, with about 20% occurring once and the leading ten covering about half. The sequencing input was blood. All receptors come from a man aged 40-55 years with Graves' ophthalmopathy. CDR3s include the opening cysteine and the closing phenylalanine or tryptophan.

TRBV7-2	CASNGLAGVGNEQFF
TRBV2	CAGGLAGAYEQYF
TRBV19	CASSVQGGMNTEAFF
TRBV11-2	CASSSRDRGLVTGELFF
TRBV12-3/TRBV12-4	CASSFKVFVQQKTTNEKLFF
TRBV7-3	CASSLSGPSGNTIYF
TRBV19	CASSMRMNTEAFF
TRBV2	CASRPPATDVYGYTF
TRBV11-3	CASSLSSGEQFF
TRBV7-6	CASSLEGGGAGRETQYF
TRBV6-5	CASSYPDGQNNYGYTF
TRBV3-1	CASSRWTGGDGTGELFF
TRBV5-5	CASSTGTGIHEQFF
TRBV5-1	CASSLLASGSMSEQFF
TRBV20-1	CSVSPGPEAFF
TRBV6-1	CASSSATYNEQFF
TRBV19	CASGTGQQSQETQYF
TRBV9	CASSLRGGPPYEQYF
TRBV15	CATSRGGVGYEQYF
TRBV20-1	CSARDRWGNTEAFF
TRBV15	CATSRESNTGELFF
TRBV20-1	CSVEMGARETQYF
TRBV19	CASKFKGDTEAFF
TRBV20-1	CSAREVTYNEQFF
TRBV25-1	CASSESGKGQPQHF
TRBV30	CAWSKGTGREKLFF
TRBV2	CASSERGARGYGYTF
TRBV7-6	CASSPGTGHNEQFF
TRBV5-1	CASSSKDRLTQETQYF